These T cell receptor beta chains were read from a single sample in a study of cytomegalovirus exposure and HLA in healthy donors. Measured with immunoSEQ multiplex PCR; TCRdb has only the in-frame clones, and not every one. The table has 85,000 to 130,000 clones, over 75% seen once. Material: PBMCs. The receptors here all came from a man between 60 and 75 years old in good health and CMV-seronegative. The CDR3 runs from the conserved cysteine through the conserved F or W. Each record gives: CDR3 length, D gene, clone size, V gene, J gene, CDR3 DNA, CDR3 protein. A D gene is named only where the DNA matches it firmly. For some rows the clone size is stated as once, few or many, or as a class when expanded; others skip it.

length: 14
D: TRBD2
size: -
V: TRBV19
J: TRBJ2-5
DNA: TGTGCCAGTAGTATTGCCGGGGGGGCCGAGACCCAGTACTTC
CDR3: CASSIAGGAETQYF

length: 16
D: TRBD1
size: few
V: TRBV7-9
J: TRBJ1-3
DNA: TGTGCCAGCAGCTTATCGGGACAGGGGGCTGGAAACACCATATATTTT
CDR3: CASSLSGQGAGNTIYF

length: 13
D: TRBD2
size: once
V: TRBV5-1
J: TRBJ2-5
DNA: TGCGCCAGCAGTCGGGACTACGCAGAGACCCAGTACTTC
CDR3: CASSRDYAETQYF

length: 14
D: -
size: -
V: TRBV25-1
J: TRBJ1-1
DNA: TGTGCCAGCGGTGAAGAAGCAGGGTTCGCTGAAGCTTTCTTT
CDR3: CASGEEAGFAEAFF

length: 13
D: TRBD1
size: -
V: TRBV5-4
J: TRBJ2-3
DNA: TGTGCCAGCAGCTGGGACAGGGAAGGTACGCAGTATTTT
CDR3: CASSWDREGTQYF

length: 15
D: -
size: -
V: TRBV5-1
J: TRBJ1-2
DNA: TGCGCCAGCAGCTCCGGGCCGCAGGGTGACTATGGCTACACCTTC
CDR3: CASSSGPQGDYGYTF

length: 15
D: -
size: few
V: TRBV28
J: TRBJ1-5
DNA: TGTGCCAGCAGTTTAATCGGGGGGGGAAATCAGCCCCAGCATTTT
CDR3: CASSLIGGGNQPQHF

length: 15
D: TRBD2
size: -
V: TRBV5-1
J: TRBJ2-2
DNA: TGCGCCAGCAGCTTGACTAGCGGAAACACCGGGGAGCTGTTTTTT
CDR3: CASSLTSGNTGELFF

length: 14
D: TRBD1
size: once
V: TRBV2
J: TRBJ2-7
DNA: TGTGCCAGCAGTACCGGGACAGAAACCTACGAGCAGTACTTC
CDR3: CASSTGTETYEQYF

length: 18
D: -
size: -
V: TRBV5-1
J: TRBJ2-6
DNA: TGCGCCAGCAGCTCTATACAGGGCGAAGGCTCTGGGGCCAACGTCCTGACTTTC
CDR3: CASSSIQGEGSGANVLTF

length: 13
D: TRBD1
size: -
V: TRBV5-6
J: TRBJ1-1
DNA: TGTGCCAGCAGCCCAACAGGGGCCCTGAAAGCTTTCTTT
CDR3: CASSPTGALKAFF

length: 14
D: -
size: -
V: TRBV5-1
J: TRBJ1-4
DNA: TGCGCCAGCAGCCCGGATCTATGGGGCGAAAAACTGTTTTTT
CDR3: CASSPDLWGEKLFF

length: 15
D: -
size: -
V: TRBV4-3
J: TRBJ1-6
DNA: TGCGCCAGCAGCCAAGAAGTCCAGGGTAAATCACCCCTCCACTTT
CDR3: CASSQEVQGKSPLHF

length: 17
D: TRBD2
size: -
V: TRBV15
J: TRBJ2-5
DNA: TGTGCCACCAGCACCGCCTTAGCGGGGGGGGCGGTAGAGACCCAGTACTTC
CDR3: CATSTALAGGAVETQYF

length: 11
D: TRBD1
size: -
V: TRBV10-3
J: TRBJ2-1
DNA: TGTGCCATAAGTGAAGGACAGGGGCAGTTCTTC
CDR3: CAISEGQGQFF

length: 14
D: TRBD2
size: few
V: TRBV7-3
J: TRBJ2-2
DNA: TGTGCCAGCACAGCGGGGGGGCGGTTCGGGGAGCTGTTTTTT
CDR3: CASTAGGRFGELFF

length: 16
D: TRBD2
size: -
V: TRBV7-3
J: TRBJ2-2
DNA: TGTGCCAGCAGTTCCCCCGGGGTAGCGGGGACTGGGGAGCTGTTTTTT
CDR3: CASSSPGVAGTGELFF

length: 16
D: TRBD1
size: -
V: TRBV7-9
J: TRBJ1-2
DNA: TGTGCCAGCAGCTTGCTGACAGGGGGCCGTAACTATGGCTACACCTTC
CDR3: CASSLLTGGRNYGYTF

length: 18
D: -
size: -
V: TRBV18
J: TRBJ2-1
DNA: TGTGCCAGCTCCCCACAGAGGACAGACAAGGCGCGATACAATGAGCAGTTCTTC
CDR3: CASSPQRTDKARYNEQFF

length: 16
D: TRBD2
size: -
V: TRBV7-2
J: TRBJ2-1
DNA: TGTGCCAGCAGCCCGCCGAGGCTAGCGGGGGGTAATGAGCAGTTCTTC
CDR3: CASSPPRLAGGNEQFF

length: 12
D: -
size: few
V: TRBV27
J: TRBJ2-1
DNA: TGTGCCAGCAGTCCCAGGTACAATGAGCAGTTCTTC
CDR3: CASSPRYNEQFF

length: 14
D: -
size: -
V: TRBV6-1
J: TRBJ2-5
DNA: TGTGCCAGCAGTGACGGGGATATAGGCGAGACCCAGTACTTC
CDR3: CASSDGDIGETQYF

length: 21
D: TRBD1
size: -
V: TRBV4-1
J: TRBJ2-1
DNA: TGCGCCAGCGCACCAAGCCAAGAAGGATGGTGGCGGCGGGACAGGGGCAATGAGCAGTTCTTC
CDR3: CASAPSQEGWWRRDRGNEQFF

length: 17
D: TRBD1
size: -
V: TRBV27
J: TRBJ1-5
DNA: TGTGCCAGCAGCCCCAGGACAGGGGCCGCACTAAATCAGCCCCAGCATTTT
CDR3: CASSPRTGAALNQPQHF

length: 16
D: -
size: -
V: TRBV4-3
J: TRBJ1-2
DNA: TGCGCCAGCAGCCAAGGGGGCGGTTGGGGTTCCTATGGCTACACCTTC
CDR3: CASSQGGGWGSYGYTF

length: 14
D: TRBD2
size: -
V: TRBV27
J: TRBJ2-5
DNA: TGTGCCAGCAGAGCGGGGGGGCCTCGGGAGACCCAGTACTTC
CDR3: CASRAGGPRETQYF

length: 14
D: TRBD1
size: -
V: TRBV5-5
J: TRBJ2-5
DNA: TGTGCCAGCAGCTTGGGTGGGACAGAAGAGACCCAGTACTTC
CDR3: CASSLGGTEETQYF

length: 15
D: -
size: -
V: TRBV28
J: TRBJ1-1
DNA: TGTGCCAGCAGTTTCCTGGGGCGGTTGGACACTGAAGCTTTCTTT
CDR3: CASSFLGRLDTEAFF

length: 13
D: -
size: -
V: TRBV18
J: TRBJ2-3
DNA: TGTGCCAGCTCACCAACCCGGGCAGATACGCAGTATTTT
CDR3: CASSPTRADTQYF

length: 11
D: -
size: -
V: TRBV6-5
J: TRBJ2-5
DNA: TGTGCCAGCAATAGCGTACAGACCCAGTACTTC
CDR3: CASNSVQTQYF

length: 15
D: TRBD1
size: -
V: TRBV6-5
J: TRBJ1-5
DNA: TGTGCCAGCAGTTCCGGGACAGGGCTCAATCAGCCCCAGCATTTT
CDR3: CASSSGTGLNQPQHF

length: 15
D: -
size: -
V: TRBV7-2
J: TRBJ2-3
DNA: TGTGCCAGCAGCTTAAGGGGGTTCGTCACAGATACGCAGTATTTT
CDR3: CASSLRGFVTDTQYF

length: 15
D: TRBD2
size: -
V: TRBV18
J: TRBJ2-1
DNA: TGTGCCAGCTCACCACCGTGGACGGGAGGGAATGAGCAGTTCTTC
CDR3: CASSPPWTGGNEQFF

length: 17
D: TRBD1
size: -
V: TRBV5-1
J: TRBJ1-4
DNA: TGCGCCAGCAGCAGAGGGACAGGGGGATTATCGAATGAAAAACTGTTTTTT
CDR3: CASSRGTGGLSNEKLFF

length: 14
D: -
size: once
V: TRBV5-6
J: TRBJ1-2
DNA: TGTGCCAGCAGCTTGGTGCAGACAGCTCGCGGCTACACCTTC
CDR3: CASSLVQTARGYTF

length: 19
D: TRBD1
size: -
V: TRBV5-4
J: TRBJ2-1
DNA: TGTGCCAGCAGCCGCGCGGGTGTAATGACAGGGACCTTAAAAGATGAGCAGTTCTTC
CDR3: CASSRAGVMTGTLKDEQFF

length: 17
D: TRBD2
size: -
V: TRBV7-2
J: TRBJ2-1
DNA: TGTGCCAGCAGCCCTACCCCCGGGACTAGGGGGGACAATGAGCAGTTCTTC
CDR3: CASSPTPGTRGDNEQFF